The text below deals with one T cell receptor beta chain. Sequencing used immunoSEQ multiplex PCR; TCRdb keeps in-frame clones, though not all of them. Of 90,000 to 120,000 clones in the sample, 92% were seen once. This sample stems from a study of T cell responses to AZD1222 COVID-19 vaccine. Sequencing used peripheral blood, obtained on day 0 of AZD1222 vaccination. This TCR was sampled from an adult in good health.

CDR3 nucleotide sequence: TGTGCCAGCACCCCGGGAAGGGTCGACTATGGCTACACCTTC. It translates to CASTPGRVDYGYTF. V is TRBV6-2 or TRBV6-3 and J is TRBJ1-2; no reliable D call. Germline CDR1 and CDR2: MNHEY and SVGEGT. Trimming left V 7 bases short and J 3 bases short, with 15 bases between. This CDR3 is 14 amino acids long.